This T cell receptor beta chain came from a study of T cell repertoires in cytomegalovirus infection. Background on the study: Public TCR beta signatures were indicative of both CMV infection and a matching HLA type.

This clonotype was seen more than once but under ten times. Its specificity is unknown. Germline V lookup: CDR1 SGHTA, CDR2 FQGNSA. The CDR3 totals 16 residues. Deletions cut 5 bases from V and 1 base from J, with 12 bases between. General observations from the study: Ex vivo, HLA-C-restricted CMV-specific TCR beta clonotypes prevailed over the rest of the response. People with CMV and the relevant HLA were identified by cumulative public TCR beta family frequency.

TCRdb re-called the reads through MiXCR, storing one row per CDR3 protein. The table includes 210,000 or so distinct CDR3 sequences, around 6.2% detected once. This receptor was identified in a human donor in good health (CMV status not recorded). Some clones in this sample may be carry-over from other donors' samples. Sequenced material: PBMCs. This chain joins TRBV7-2 and TRBJ2-6; possibly TRBD1 for D (6 bases). CDR3 in amino acids: CASSRSTGSGANVLTF. CDR3 coding DNA: TGTGCCAGCAGCCGATCGACAGGATCTGGGGCCAACGTCCTGACTTTC.